This T cell receptor beta chain was captured by sequencing in a study of control samples from healthy donors and cancer patients. Germline V lookup: CDR1 LGHNT, CDR2 FRNRAP. V lost 6 bases and J 14 bases, leaving 17 bases between the germline ends. The CDR3 extends over 12 amino acids. Sequencing was performed with immunoSEQ multiplex PCR; in TCRdb, only in-frame clones are kept and a portion is missing. The table lists 150,000 to 160,000 clones, about 93% of them singletons. The rearrangement uses TRBV12-5 and TRBJ2-1; unclear D gene. The source is a man in his forties or fifties in good health. The sample consisted of blood. The CDR3 sequence is CASGHDSRVEFF. As DNA, the CDR3 is TGTGCTAGTGGCCACGATTCTAGGGTAGAGTTCTTC.